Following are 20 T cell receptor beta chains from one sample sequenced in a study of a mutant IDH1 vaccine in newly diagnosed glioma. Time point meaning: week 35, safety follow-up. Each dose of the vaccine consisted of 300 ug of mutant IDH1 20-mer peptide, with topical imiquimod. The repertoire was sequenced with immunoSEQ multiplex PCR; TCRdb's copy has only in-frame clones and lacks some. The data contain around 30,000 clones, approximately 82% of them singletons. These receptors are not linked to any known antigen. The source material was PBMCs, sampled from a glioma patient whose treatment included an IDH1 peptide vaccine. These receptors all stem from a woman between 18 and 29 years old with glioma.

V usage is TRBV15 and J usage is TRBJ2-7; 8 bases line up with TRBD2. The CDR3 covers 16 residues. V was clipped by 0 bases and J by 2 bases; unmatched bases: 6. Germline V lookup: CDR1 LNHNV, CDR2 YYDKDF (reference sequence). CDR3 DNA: TGTGCCACCAGCAGAGATCCAGCGGGGGAGACCTACGAGCAGTACTTC. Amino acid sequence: CATSRDPAGETYEQYF.

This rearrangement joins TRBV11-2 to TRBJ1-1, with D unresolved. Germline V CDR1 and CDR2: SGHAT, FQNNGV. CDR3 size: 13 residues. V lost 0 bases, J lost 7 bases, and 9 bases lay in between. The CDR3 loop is CASSLDMGVEAFF. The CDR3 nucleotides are TGTGCCAGCAGCTTAGATATGGGCGTTGAAGCTTTCTTT.

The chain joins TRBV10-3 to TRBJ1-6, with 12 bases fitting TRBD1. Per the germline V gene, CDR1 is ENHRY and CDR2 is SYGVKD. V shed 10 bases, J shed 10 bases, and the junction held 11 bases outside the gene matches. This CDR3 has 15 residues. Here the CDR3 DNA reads TGTGCCAGCGCTCCCGGGACAGGGGGCCAATCACCCCTCCACTTT. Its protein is CASAPGTGGQSPLHF.

The CDR3: CAISGDKVSTIYF. The CDR3 region has the DNA TGTGCCATCAGTGGGGACAAGGTTTCGACCATATATTTT. The V and J genes are TRBV10-3 and TRBJ1-3; D might be TRBD1 (6 bases). This CDR3 spans 13 amino acids. Trimming took 4 bases from V and 10 from J, leaving 14 bases between them. Germline loops: CDR1 ENHRY, CDR2 SYGVKD.

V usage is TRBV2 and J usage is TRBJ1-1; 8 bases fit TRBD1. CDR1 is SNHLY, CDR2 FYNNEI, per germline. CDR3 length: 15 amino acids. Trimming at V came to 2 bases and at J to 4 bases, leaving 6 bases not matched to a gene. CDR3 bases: TGTGCCAGCAGTGAATGGGACAGGTCGGGCACTGAAGCTTTCTTT. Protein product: CASSEWDRSGTEAFF.

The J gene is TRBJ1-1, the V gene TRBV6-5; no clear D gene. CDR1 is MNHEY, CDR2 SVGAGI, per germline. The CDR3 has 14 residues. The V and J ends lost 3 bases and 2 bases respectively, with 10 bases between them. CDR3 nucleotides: TGTGCCAGCAGTTATTCCGGGATAAACACTGAAGCTTTCTTT. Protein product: CASSYSGINTEAFF.

As DNA, the CDR3 is TGTGCCAGCAGCTTATACGGTTTTAGCAATCAGCCCCAGCATTTT. Its protein product is CASSLYGFSNQPQHF. V usage is TRBV5-6 and J usage is TRBJ1-5; no clear D gene. The CDR3 consists of 15 residues. Germline-derived CDR1 and CDR2 are SGHDT and YYEEEE. Trimming cost V 2 bases and J 0 bases, with 9 bases left between them.

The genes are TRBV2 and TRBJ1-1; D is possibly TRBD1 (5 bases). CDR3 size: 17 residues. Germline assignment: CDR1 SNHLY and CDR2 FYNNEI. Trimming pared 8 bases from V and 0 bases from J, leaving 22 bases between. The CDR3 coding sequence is TGTGCCAGCTCTCCGGGGGACCAGGGACCGATGAACACTGAAGCTTTCTTT. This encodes CASSPGDQGPMNTEAFF.

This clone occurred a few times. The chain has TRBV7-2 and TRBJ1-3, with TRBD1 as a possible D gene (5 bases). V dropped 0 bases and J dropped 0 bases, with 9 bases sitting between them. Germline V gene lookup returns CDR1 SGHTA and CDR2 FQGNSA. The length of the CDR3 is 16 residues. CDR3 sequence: CASSLAQGYSGNTIYF. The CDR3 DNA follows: TGTGCCAGCAGCTTAGCGCAGGGTTACTCTGGAAACACCATATATTTT.

CDR3 nucleotides: TGTGCCATCAGTGAGTCCGCGGATACGCAGTATTTT. Its translation is CAISESADTQYF. The genes are TRBV10-3 and TRBJ2-3; no firm D call. V gave up 0 bases and J gave up 6 bases, with 4 bases separating them. CDR1 ENHRY and CDR2 SYGVKD come from the germline V gene. The CDR3 runs 12 residues.

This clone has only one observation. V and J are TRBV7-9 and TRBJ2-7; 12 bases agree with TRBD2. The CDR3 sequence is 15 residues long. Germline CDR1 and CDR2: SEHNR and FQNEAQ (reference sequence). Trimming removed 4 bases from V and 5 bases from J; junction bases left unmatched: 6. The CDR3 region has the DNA TGTGCCAGCAGCTGGACTAGCGGGACCAAAAACGAGCAGTACTTC. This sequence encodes CASSWTSGTKNEQYF.

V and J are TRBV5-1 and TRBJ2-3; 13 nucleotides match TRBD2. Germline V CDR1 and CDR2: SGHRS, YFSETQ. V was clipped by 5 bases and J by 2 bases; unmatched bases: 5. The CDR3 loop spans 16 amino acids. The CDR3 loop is CASRQGLAGATDTQYF. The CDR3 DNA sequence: TGCGCCAGCAGACAAGGACTAGCGGGGGCCACAGATACGCAGTATTTT.

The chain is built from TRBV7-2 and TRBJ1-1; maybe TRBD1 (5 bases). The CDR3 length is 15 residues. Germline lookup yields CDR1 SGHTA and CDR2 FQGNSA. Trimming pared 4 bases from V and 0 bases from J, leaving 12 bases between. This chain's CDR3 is CASSSTGTVNTEAFF. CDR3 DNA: TGTGCCAGCAGCTCAACCGGGACCGTGAACACTGAAGCTTTCTTT. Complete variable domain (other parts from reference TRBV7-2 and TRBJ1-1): GAGVSQSPSNKVTEKGKDVELRCDPISGHTALYWYRQSLGQGLEFLIYFQGNSAPDKSGLPSDRFSAERTGGSVSTLTIQRTQQEDSAVYLCASSSTGTVNTEAFFGQGTRLTVV.

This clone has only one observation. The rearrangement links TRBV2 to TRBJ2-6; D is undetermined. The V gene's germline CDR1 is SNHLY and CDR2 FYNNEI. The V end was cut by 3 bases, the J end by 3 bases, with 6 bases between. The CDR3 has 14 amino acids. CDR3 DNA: TGTGCCAGCAGTGAGTACGGTGGGGCCAACGTCCTGACTTTC. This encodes CASSEYGGANVLTF.

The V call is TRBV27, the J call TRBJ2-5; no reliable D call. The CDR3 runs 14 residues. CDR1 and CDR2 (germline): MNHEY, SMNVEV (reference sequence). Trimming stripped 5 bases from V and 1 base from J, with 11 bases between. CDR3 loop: CASSPLGFQETQYF. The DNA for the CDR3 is TGTGCCAGCAGTCCCTTGGGGTTCCAAGAGACCCAGTACTTC.

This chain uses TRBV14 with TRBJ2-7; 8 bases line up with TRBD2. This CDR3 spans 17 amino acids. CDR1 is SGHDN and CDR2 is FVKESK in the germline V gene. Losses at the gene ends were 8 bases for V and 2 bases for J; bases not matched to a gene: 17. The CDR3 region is CASECIGVLAATYEQYF. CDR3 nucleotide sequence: TGTGCCAGCGAATGCATAGGGGTACTAGCGGCCACCTACGAGCAGTACTTC. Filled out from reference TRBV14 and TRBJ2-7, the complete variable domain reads EAGVTQFPSHSVIEKGQTVTLRCDPISGHDNLYWYRRVMGKEIKFLLHFVKESKQDESGMPNNRFLAERTGGTYSTLKVQPAELEDSGVYFCASECIGVLAATYEQYFGPGTRLTVT.

Here the CDR3 DNA reads TGTGCCAGCTCACCACGGGGCGGTGAAAAACTGTTTTTT. It is translated as CASSPRGGEKLFF. The rearrangement joins TRBV18 to TRBJ1-4; possible D gene TRBD1, 5 bases. V was pared by 1 base and J by 7 bases, with 7 bases between. The CDR3 is made up of 13 amino acids. Germline V CDR1 and CDR2: KGHSH, LQKENI.

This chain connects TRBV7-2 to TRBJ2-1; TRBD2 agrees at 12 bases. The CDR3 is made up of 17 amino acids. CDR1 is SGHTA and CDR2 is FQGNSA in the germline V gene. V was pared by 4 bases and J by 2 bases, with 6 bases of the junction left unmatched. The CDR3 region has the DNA TGTGCCAGCAGCTCGAGACTAGCGGGAGAACCCTACAATGAGCAGTTCTTC. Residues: CASSSRLAGEPYNEQFF.

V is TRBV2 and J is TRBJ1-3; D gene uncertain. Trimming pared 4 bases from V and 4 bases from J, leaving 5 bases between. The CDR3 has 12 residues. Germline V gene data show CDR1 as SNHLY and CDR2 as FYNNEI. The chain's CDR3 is CASSGSGNTIYF. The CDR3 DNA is TGTGCCAGCAGTGGATCCGGAAACACCATATATTTT.

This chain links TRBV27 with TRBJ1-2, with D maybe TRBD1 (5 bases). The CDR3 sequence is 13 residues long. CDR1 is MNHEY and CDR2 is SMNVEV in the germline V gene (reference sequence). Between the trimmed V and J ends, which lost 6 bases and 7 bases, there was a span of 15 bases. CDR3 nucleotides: TGTGCCAGCAGCGGACATCCCCGGACTGGCTACACCTTC. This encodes CASSGHPRTGYTF.